These T cell receptor beta chains were read from a single sample in a study of PD-1 blockade in classical Hodgkin lymphoma. TCRdb keeps only in-frame clones here, not all; method: immunoSEQ multiplex PCR. The data hold around 150,000 clones, with approximately 80% observed a single time. This sample comprised peripheral blood mononuclear cells (PBMCs), obtained before the second cycle of nivolumab. These receptors were taken from a human donor with classical Hodgkin lymphoma. CDR3s include the opening cysteine and the closing phenylalanine or tryptophan. D genes are given only for firm matches. Size values are once, few and many counts, or a class for expanded clones, and some rows have none.

>.|TRBV6-5|.|TRBJ1-5
CATRGLWGNQPQHF
TGTGCCACAAGAGGGTTATGGGGCAATCAGCCCCAGCATTTT
>.|TRBV18|.|TRBJ2-3
CASSPKDSSTDTQYF
TGTGCCAGCTCACCCAAGGACAGTAGCACAGATACGCAGTATTTT
>.|TRBV19|.|TRBJ2-4
CASSMGSSLLAKNIQYF
TGTGCCAGTAGTATGGGGAGCAGTCTCCTAGCCAAAAACATTCAGTACTTC
>.|TRBV7-2|.|TRBJ2-6
CASSSHRAGANVLTF
TGTGCCAGCAGCTCCCACAGGGCTGGGGCCAACGTCCTGACTTTC
>once|TRBV5-3|.|TRBJ2-1
CARSLAIVRGPYNEQFF
TGTGCCAGAAGCTTGGCTATAGTCAGGGGTCCATACAATGAGCAGTTCTTC
>.|TRBV2|.|TRBJ2-2
CASTKRTTNTGELFF
TGTGCCAGCACCAAGAGAACAACGAACACCGGGGAGCTGTTTTTT
>once|TRBV18|TRBD1|TRBJ2-3
CASSATGDLADTQYF
TGTGCCAGCTCAGCGACAGGGGATTTAGCAGATACGCAGTATTTT
>once|TRBV10-3|TRBD2|TRBJ2-1
CAISELSGRNEQFF
TGTGCCATCAGTGAGCTTAGCGGGAGAAATGAGCAGTTCTTC
>.|TRBV6-6|.|TRBJ1-5
CASSYSKVSNQPQHF
TGTGCCAGCAGTTACTCGAAGGTCAGTAATCAGCCCCAGCATTTT
>.|TRBV7-9|.|TRBJ1-3
CASSLPGLGNTIYF
TGTGCCAGCAGCTTACCGGGCCTCGGAAACACCATATATTTT
>.|TRBV28|TRBD2|TRBJ2-1
CASSRSGSLYNEQFF
TGTGCCAGCAGTCGGAGCGGGAGTCTCTACAATGAGCAGTTCTTC
>once|TRBV7-2|.|TRBJ2-7
CASSIVSASFDEQYF
TGTGCCAGCAGCATCGTGTCGGCTAGCTTCGACGAGCAGTACTTC
>.|TRBV10-3|TRBD1|TRBJ1-2
CAISEQGVIHGYTF
TGTGCCATCAGTGAACAGGGGGTTATTCATGGCTACACCTTC
>.|TRBV19|TRBD1|TRBJ1-4
CASSRPGGEKLFF
TGTGCCAGTAGTAGGCCAGGGGGCGAAAAACTGTTTTTT
>.|TRBV7-9|.|TRBJ2-7
CASSPGSGAEYEQYF
TGTGCCAGCAGCCCTGGGTCCGGGGCAGAATACGAGCAGTACTTC
>once|TRBV7-2|.|TRBJ1-4
CASSLSEPEKLFF
TGTGCCAGCAGCTTATCAGAGCCGGAAAAACTGTTTTTT
>.|TRBV5-8|TRBD2|TRBJ2-2
CASSFQAGVTGELFF
TGTGCCAGCAGCTTTCAAGCGGGAGTCACCGGGGAGCTGTTTTTT
>.|TRBV19|.|TRBJ1-5
CASSIIGALSNQPQHF
TGTGCCAGTAGTATTATAGGGGCCCTTAGCAATCAGCCCCAGCATTTT
>.|TRBV5-1|TRBD2|TRBJ2-2
CASSSLAGGPGTGELFF
TGCGCCAGCAGTTCGCTAGCGGGGGGGCCGGGAACCGGGGAGCTGTTTTTT
>.|TRBV5-1|TRBD1|TRBJ1-4
CASSTGTVGRIELFF
TGCGCCAGCAGCACGGGGACAGTGGGGCGAATTGAACTGTTTTTT
>.|TRBV7-9|.|TRBJ1-1
CAARTVNTEAFF
TGTGCCGCTAGGACCGTGAACACTGAAGCTTTCTTT
>.|TRBV19|TRBD1|TRBJ1-5
CASSMNHRGSNQPQHF
TGTGCCAGTAGTATGAATCACAGGGGTAGCAATCAGCCCCAGCATTTT
>.|TRBV5-1|.|TRBJ2-1
CASSLVPGVSNEQFF
TGCGCCAGCAGCTTGGTTCCCGGGGTAAGCAATGAGCAGTTCTTC